Each of the 20 T cell receptor beta chains below was sequenced from the same sample in a study of T cells in Graves' hyperthyroidism and ophthalmopathy. Researchers amplified the TCR beta CDR3 regions from RNA transcripts. The primer set for the first-round RT-PCR of the TCR CDR3 was HTBI. In TCRdb, the multiplex PCR reads were re-called with MiXCR into one record per CDR3 protein. The profile shows about 740,000 distinct CDR3 sequences, less than 15% of them singletons. Sequencing input: blood. The receptor source for this set is a woman between 18 and 29 years old with Graves' hyperthyroidism.

V gene TRBV11-2 combines with J gene TRBJ2-1, with 9 bases fitting TRBD2. The CDR3 is 16 residues long. The J segment lost 4 bases and the V segment lost 4 bases, leaving 8 bases of the junction unmatched. Germline V gene sequence: CDR1 SGHAT, CDR2 FQNNGV. Here the CDR3 reads CASSSFDSGRYNEQFF. CDR3 DNA sequence: TGTGCCAGCAGCTCTTTCGACAGCGGGAGGTACAATGAGCAGTTCTTC.

V is TRBV5-6 and J is TRBJ2-1, with D unresolved. V shed 0 bases and J shed 3 bases, with 16 bases lying between them. Germline V gives CDR1 SGHDT, CDR2 YYEEEE. CDR3 length: 17 amino acids. In DNA, the CDR3 is TGTGCCAGCAGCTTGGGAGGCGAGGATACCTACTACAATGAGCAGTTCTTC. Its translation: CASSLGGEDTYYNEQFF.

This clonotype was seen at least ten times. This chain joins TRBV28 and TRBJ1-1; D is undetermined. The V end was cut by 1 base, the J end by 3 bases, with 9 bases between. There are 14 residues in the CDR3. The V gene's germline CDR1 is MDHEN and CDR2 SYDVKM. As DNA, the CDR3 is TGTGCCAGCAGTTTATCCGGGAAGGACACTGAAGCTTTCTTT. It encodes CASSLSGKDTEAFF.

The chain is built from TRBV11-2 and TRBJ2-3, with 8 nucleotides matching TRBD2. Germline CDR1 SGHAT, CDR2 FQNNGV. CDR3 size: 16 residues. V dropped 4 bases and J dropped 1; count of bases not matched to a gene: 7. CDR3 sequence (DNA): TGTGCCAGCAGCTCAGGAAGCGGGAGCGGCACAGATACGCAGTATTTT. This encodes CASSSGSGSGTDTQYF.

This clonotype was seen repeatedly, ten times or more. The V gene is TRBV7-2, the J gene TRBJ2-5; 11 bases are a match to TRBD1. The CDR3 totals 15 residues. From germline, CDR1 is SGHTA and CDR2 FQGNSA. The J segment lost 5 bases and the V segment lost 4 bases, leaving 6 bases of the junction unmatched. The CDR3 DNA follows: TGTGCCAGCAGCTGGGGGACAGGGGGGATGGAGACCCAGTACTTC. Residues: CASSWGTGGMETQYF.

This clonotype was seen many times. The rearrangement links TRBV7-9 to TRBJ2-5; 8 nucleotides align to TRBD2. The CDR3 length is 15 residues. V shed 7 bases and J 3 bases; nucleotides not matched to a gene: 10. Germline loops: CDR1 SEHNR, CDR2 FQNEAQ (reference sequence). CDR3 sequence reads: CASTSGREAEETQYF. CDR3 bases: TGTGCCAGCACCTCAGGGCGGGAGGCCGAAGAGACCCAGTACTTC.

This clonotype was detected once. This rearrangement joins TRBV6-1 to TRBJ2-7; D is possibly TRBD1 (7 bases). This CDR3 has 14 residues. Trimming stripped 10 bases from V and 2 bases from J, with 18 bases between. Germline V gene lookup returns CDR1 MNHNS and CDR2 SASEGT. CDR3 protein: CATSLGRGAYEQYF. Written as DNA, the CDR3 is TGTGCCACAAGTCTGGGCAGGGGGGCCTACGAGCAGTACTTC.

This clonotype was counted many times. This chain connects TRBV20-1 to TRBJ1-5; D not certain. From germline, CDR1 is DFQATT and CDR2 SNEGSKA (reference sequence). The germline V and J ends were trimmed by 1 base and 1 base, with 2 bases remaining between them. The CDR3 is 12 amino acids. In DNA, the CDR3 is TGCAGTGCTAGAGCCAGCAATCAGCCCCAGCATTTT. Translated, it gives CSARASNQPQHF.

In its sample, this clonotype was seen many times. The chain links TRBV7-2 to TRBJ2-7; 8 nucleotides agree with TRBD2. The J segment lost 2 bases and the V segment lost 2 bases, leaving 5 bases of the junction unmatched. The CDR3 has 15 residues. Germline V gene lookup returns CDR1 SGHTA and CDR2 FQGNSA. CDR3 in DNA: TGTGCCAGCAGCTTATTTATTAGCGGGGCCTACGAGCAGTACTTC. Translation gives CASSLFISGAYEQYF.

This clonotype was counted at least ten times. The rearrangement uses TRBV2 and TRBJ2-4; 12 nucleotides line up with TRBD1. This CDR3 contains 16 residues. Germline CDR1 and CDR2: SNHLY and FYNNEI. Trimming cost V 6 bases and J 9 bases; bases outside gene matches: 12. The DNA for the CDR3 is TGTGCCAGCAGGGCGCGGCCGGGACAGGGGGCATCCATTCAGTACTTC. Protein product: CASRARPGQGASIQYF.

The chain recombines TRBV4-1 with TRBJ1-2; D unresolved. Germline lookup yields CDR1 MGHRA and CDR2 YSYEKL. The V end lost 1 base, the J end lost 8 bases, and 8 bases lay between the germline ends. CDR3 size: 12 residues. The CDR3 protein is CASSQAPGGYTF. The CDR3 DNA reads TGCGCCAGCAGCCAAGCCCCTGGGGGCTACACCTTC.

This clonotype was seen ten or more times. In DNA form, the CDR3 reads TGTGCCTGGGGGCCGGGACAACCAGTGGAAAAACTGTTTTTT. Encoded protein: CAWGPGQPVEKLFF. The chain has TRBV30 and TRBJ1-4; maybe TRBD1 (6 bases). There are 14 residues in the CDR3. In germline, CDR1 is GTSNPN, CDR2 SVGIG (reference sequence). With 5 bases removed from V and 8 bases from J, the gap between germline ends came to 18 bases.

A note on this clonotype: The germline gene is not matched at one end of the junction; a read error may be the cause. The chain links TRBV29-1 to TRBJ2-4, with a possible D match to TRBD2 (5 bases). The CDR3 contains 14 residues. In germline, CDR1 is SQVTM, CDR2 ANQGSEA. Here the CDR3 DNA reads TGCAGCGCCGGAGTACGGGGAGCCAGAAACATTCAGTACTTC. This gives the protein CSAGVRGARNIQYF.

This clonotype was seen a handful of times. V and J are TRBV11-2 and TRBJ2-7; D unresolved. The CDR3 consists of 15 residues. In germline, CDR1 is SGHAT, CDR2 FQNNGV. V gave up 8 bases and J gave up 2 bases, with 19 bases separating them. CDR3 coding DNA: TGTGCCAGCGCTGGGCTGGCGGTTCGGGCCTACGAGCAGTACTTC. It encodes CASAGLAVRAYEQYF.

The genes are TRBV9 and TRBJ2-7, with D perhaps TRBD1 (6 bases). V was pared by 0 bases and J by 0 bases, with 10 bases between. Germline V lookup: CDR1 SGDLS, CDR2 YYNGEE. The CDR3 totals 15 residues. The CDR3 DNA reads as TGTGCCAGCAGCGTAGACCAGGGGAGCTCCTACGAGCAGTACTTC. It codes for CASSVDQGSSYEQYF.

As regards this clonotype: One end of the junction varies from germline; a read error may be responsible. This chain links TRBV6-5 with TRBJ2-2; maybe TRBD1 (6 bases). This CDR3 has 16 residues. CDR1 MNHEY and CDR2 SVGAGI come from the germline V gene. The CDR3: CASSYTRWGRTGELFF. CDR3 in DNA: TGTGCCAGCAGTTACACTCGATGGGGGCGGACCGGGGAGCTGTTCTTT.

This clonotype was seen many times. The chain carries TRBV6-2 or TRBV6-3 and TRBJ2-7; TRBD2 matches at 10 bases. Germline lookup yields CDR1 MNHEY and CDR2 SVGEGT. The CDR3 totals 15 residues. V dropped 3 bases and J dropped 1; count of bases not matched to a gene: 3. DNA of the CDR3: TGTGCCAGCAGTTATGAACTAGCGGGGTCCTACGAGCAGTACTTC. Translation gives CASSYELAGSYEQYF.

This clonotype occurred many times. This chain links TRBV12-3 or TRBV12-4 with TRBJ1-1, with a weak D call TRBD1 (6 bases). V was shortened by 7 bases and J by 2 bases, with 23 bases between the two germline ends. The CDR3 is 17 residues long. The DNA for the CDR3 is TGTGCCAGCACCGCTGGGGGGGGGCAGGGGAAAAACACTGAAGCTTTCTTT. This translates into CASTAGGGQGKNTEAFF.

A few counts support this clonotype. The V and J genes are TRBV24-1 and TRBJ2-5; 10 bases map to TRBD1. After removal of 7 bases from V and 7 bases from J, the junction contained 11 bases not matched to a gene. The CDR3 is made up of 15 amino acids. Germline assignment: CDR1 KGHDR and CDR2 SFDVKD. CDR3 in amino acids: CATSTRGTGEGTQYF. CDR3 DNA sequence: TGTGCCACCAGCACCCGAGGGACAGGGGAGGGGACCCAGTACTTC.

This chain links TRBV12-3 or TRBV12-4 with TRBJ2-2; the match to TRBD1 covers 8 bases. This CDR3 spans 15 amino acids. J gave up 4 bases and V 5 bases, and 6 bases lay outside the gene matches. CDR3 DNA sequence: TGTGCCAGCAGTCTTCAGGGGGCGACCACCGGGGAGCTGTTTTTT. It yields the protein CASSLQGATTGELFF.